The next 23 T cell receptor beta chains were all read from a single sample in a study of tumor-infiltrating lymphocytes in primary liver carcinoma. Starting material of 400 to 600 ng total RNA yielded TCR beta cDNA via a constant-region primer. Three-round nested multiplex PCR performed with slightly modified ARM-PCR produced the TCR beta libraries. PCR rounds one and two used TRBV1-TRBV30 forward primers with a C-beta reverse primer for about 9 cycles each. TCRdb reanalysed the multiplex PCR reads using MiXCR and keeps one entry per CDR3 protein. The sample yields over 250,000 distinct CDR3 sequences, around 50% seen once. RNA isolated from unsorted whole blood supplied the blood RNA, with germline DNA also extracted. What was sequenced was peripheral blood. These TCRs come from a woman in her 30s with primary liver carcinoma and hepatitis B virus infection.

This clonotype was picked up many times. This chain links TRBV6-6 with TRBJ2-7; TRBD2 aligns across 8 bases. Losses at the gene ends were 2 bases for V and 5 bases for J; bases not matched to a gene: 5. This CDR3 is built from 14 residues. CDR1 and CDR2 (germline): MNHNY, SVGAGI (reference sequence). In DNA, the CDR3 is TGTGCCAGCAGTTACGAAGGTAGCGGGAACGAGCAGTACTTC. This translates into CASSYEGSGNEQYF.

This chain joins TRBV7-8 and TRBJ2-7; D might be TRBD2 (6 bases). Germline assignment: CDR1 SGHVS and CDR2 FQNEAQ. The CDR3 spans 16 residues. CDR3 loop: CACSPLPAGEGLEQYV. The CDR3 DNA sequence: TGTGCCTGCAGCCCATTACCAGCGGGCGAAGGCCTCGAGCAGTACGTC.

This chain uses TRBV6-6 with TRBJ1-6, with TRBD1 matching 12 bases. Germline trimming cut 6 bases from V and 14 bases from J; bases unmatched to any gene: 8. This CDR3 is 14 amino acids long. The germline V gene has CDR1 MNHNY and CDR2 SVGAGI (reference sequence). The CDR3 DNA follows: TGTGCCAGCAGCCGCGGGACAGGGGGCTCATCCCTCCACTTT. It translates to CASSRGTGGSSLHF.

As to this clonotype: A junction boundary mismatches the germline segment, possibly from a read error. The V call is TRBV11-2, the J call TRBJ2-7; possible D gene TRBD2, 5 bases. The germline gives CDR1 SGHAT, CDR2 FQNNGV. The CDR3 is 13 amino acids. As DNA, the CDR3 is TGTGCCGGGAGCTACGATAGCTCCTACAAGCAGTACTTC. Protein: CAGSYDSSYKQYF.

About this clonotype: One end of the junction varies from germline; a read error may be responsible. The rearrangement links TRBV6-6 to TRBJ1-5; D uncertain. The germline CDR1 and CDR2 sequences are MNHNY and SVGAGI (reference sequence). This CDR3 spans 15 amino acids. CDR3 DNA: TGTGTCAGCAGTCCCCCCCAAGGTGGCAATCAACCCCAGCATTTT. Protein sequence: CVSSPPQGGNQPQHF.

This clonotype has more than one count but fewer than ten. This chain uses TRBV7-8 with TRBJ2-1, with 9 nucleotides matching TRBD1. Trimming took 5 bases from V and 9 from J; bases not matched to a gene: 8. This CDR3 has 14 amino acids. Germline values: CDR1 SGHVS, CDR2 FQNEAQ. CDR3 DNA: TGTGCCAGCAGCCCGGGACAGGGCGGGGGTGAGCAGTTCTTC. As protein: CASSPGQGGGEQFF.

This clonotype appeared a single time. This chain uses TRBV27 with TRBJ1-5; D gene uncertain. The length of the CDR3 is 17 residues. V was pared by 7 bases and J by 4 bases, with 23 bases between. The germline V gene has CDR1 MNHEY and CDR2 SMNVEV (reference sequence). The CDR3 sequence: CASNPKNPGMGNQPQHF. CDR3 coding DNA: TGTGCCAGCAATCCCAAAAACCCCGGCATGGGAAATCAGCCCCAGCATTTT.

CDR3 in DNA: TGTGCCAGCAGCCAGGGCTGGGAAACAGGCCGGACTAGCGGTTACTACGAGCAGTACTTC. It codes for CASSQGWETGRTSGYYEQYF. The chain uses TRBV14 and TRBJ2-7, with 10 positions matching TRBD2. Germline lookup yields CDR1 SGHDN and CDR2 FVKESK. The CDR3 has 20 amino acids. Unmatched junction bases numbered 20, after V lost 3 bases and J lost 3 bases.

The chain couples TRBV28 to TRBJ2-7, with TRBD1 identical over 7 bases. CDR1 MDHEN and CDR2 SYDVKM come from the germline V gene. J gave up 11 bases and V 5 bases, and 6 bases lay outside the gene matches. This CDR3 contains 11 residues. CDR3 in DNA: TGTGCCAGCAGTAGGGGGCAGGGGGAGTACTTC. Its translation: CASSRGQGEYF.

The chain employs TRBV10-3 and TRBJ2-1, with TRBD1 identical over 9 bases. Near its end, the DNA agrees better with TRBJ2-7, so the J call may be wrong. Germline V CDR1 and CDR2: ENHRY, SYGVKD. This CDR3 is 19 amino acids long. This CDR3 reads CAISESKQGAKASYNEQYF. DNA for the CDR3: TGTGCCATCAGTGAGTCCAAACAGGGGGCAAAAGCCTCCTACAATGAGCAGTACTTC.

DNA for the CDR3: TGTGCTAGTGGTTTGGCCTCGGACAGGTCCGGGACCCAGTACTTC. Protein: CASGLASDRSGTQYF. This chain uses TRBV12-5 with TRBJ2-5; 7 bases are a match to TRBD1. Germline V gene data show CDR1 as LGHNT and CDR2 as FRNRAP. This CDR3 has 15 residues. The V segment lost 1 base and the J segment 7 bases; nucleotides outside the gene matches: 9.

This chain links TRBV28 with TRBJ1-1; maybe TRBD1 (5 bases). The CDR3 spans 13 residues. Germline-derived CDR1 and CDR2 are MDHEN and SYDVKM. V was trimmed by 6 bases and J by 0 bases, leaving 8 bases between them. The CDR3 spells CASRDNLNTEAFF. In DNA form, the CDR3 reads TGTGCCAGCAGGGACAATTTGAACACTGAAGCTTTCTTT.

On this clonotype itself: A much larger clone is a single base away; this may be a read error. The chain couples TRBV6-5 to TRBJ2-1; D not certain. This CDR3 is built from 14 residues. Germline CDR1 is MNHEY and CDR2 is SVGAGI. V was cut by 6 bases and J by 0 bases, with 9 bases left in between. CDR3 loop: CASRLASSYNEQFF. The CDR3 nucleotides are TGTGCCAGCAGGTTAGCCAGCTCCTACAATGAGCAGTTCTTC.

This clonotype was counted a single time. A junction end diverges from the germline sequence, so it may reflect a read error. The rearrangement links TRBV11-2 to TRBJ1-5; maybe TRBD1 (5 bases). Germline V gene sequence: CDR1 SGHAT, CDR2 FQNNGV. This CDR3 is 15 amino acids long. The CDR3 here is CASSSTGRANQPQHF. For the CDR3, the DNA is TGTGCCAGCAGCTCAACAGGTCGGGCTAATCAGCCCCAGCACTTT.

About this clonotype: A much larger clone differs from this one at a single base, so this may be a read error. This chain links TRBV29-1 with TRBJ2-2; no clear D. This CDR3 has 12 amino acids. Germline CDR1 and CDR2: SQVTM and ANQGSEA. The CDR3 here is CGVPSNTGELFF. For the CDR3, the DNA is TGCGGCGTCCCGTCTAACACCGGGGAGCTGTTTTTT.

Many counts were recorded for this clonotype. The CDR3 nucleotides read TGTGCCAGCAGTTACTCGGGGGGTGCGGGTGGCTACACCTTC. It translates to CASSYSGGAGGYTF. The chain has TRBV6-5 and TRBJ1-2; possible D gene TRBD1, 5 bases. There are 14 residues in the CDR3. Germline V gene sequence: CDR1 MNHEY, CDR2 SVGAGI. Trimming stripped 0 bases from V and 7 bases from J, with 12 bases between.

This clonotype was counted a few times. The V gene is TRBV6-1, the J gene TRBJ1-4, with TRBD1 identical over 7 bases. The CDR3 spans 17 residues. The V segment lost 5 bases and the J segment 5 bases; nucleotides outside the gene matches: 14. In germline, CDR1 is MNHNS, CDR2 SASEGT. In nucleotides, the CDR3 is TGTGCCAGCAGTCGATTCGGCCTCTTACAGGGGAATGAAAAACTGTTTTTT. Translated, it gives CASSRFGLLQGNEKLFF.

As concerns this clonotype: A junction boundary mismatches the germline segment, possibly from a read error. The rearrangement uses TRBV12-3 or TRBV12-4 and TRBJ2-1, with a tentative D call TRBD1 (5 bases). The CDR3 loop spans 14 amino acids. The CDR3 region is CAGSPGQDYNEQFF. CDR3 coding DNA: TGTGCCGGCAGCCCTGGACAAGACTACAATGAGCAGTTCTTC.

For this clonotype: The junction departs from germline at one end; a sequencing error may be responsible. CDR3 amino acids: CASSLEHDLIYGYTF. The DNA of the CDR3 is TGTGCCAGTAGCTTAGAACACGACCTCATCTATGGCTACACATTC. This chain joins TRBV11-2 and TRBJ1-2; D gene unclear. The CDR3 loop spans 15 amino acids. Germline CDR1 reads SGHAT; CDR2 reads FQNNGV.

The chain combines TRBV19 with TRBJ2-2; 14 nucleotides match TRBD2. The CDR3 consists of 19 residues. From germline, CDR1 is LNHDA and CDR2 SQIVND (reference sequence). Trimming took 7 bases from V and 7 from J; bases not matched to a gene: 17. The CDR3 sequence: CASTTGTSGRYLKVGELFF. The CDR3 DNA is TGTGCCAGTACTACCGGGACTAGCGGGAGATATCTTAAGGTCGGGGAGCTGTTTTTT.

This clonotype has ten or more counts. This chain connects TRBV29-1 to TRBJ1-2; D gene uncertain. V was clipped by 6 bases and J by 0 bases, with 14 bases between them. CDR1 and CDR2 (germline): SQVTM, ANQGSEA. CDR3 length: 14 residues. Here the CDR3 DNA reads TGCAGCGTCCGACAAGGGAACACTAACTATGGCTACACCTTC. Its protein product is CSVRQGNTNYGYTF.

Concerning this clonotype: At one end the junction does not follow the germline gene, possibly because of a read error. The chain is built from TRBV12-3 or TRBV12-4 and TRBJ1-2; 7 nucleotides match TRBD1. The CDR3 covers 14 residues. CDR3 DNA sequence: TGTGCCAGCAGTTTAGCAGGGGACAGACAGGGCTACATATTC. This encodes CASSLAGDRQGYIF.

This clonotype was seen a handful of times. One junction end disagrees with the germline gene, perhaps due to a read error. The genes are TRBV11-2 and TRBJ2-7; tentative D call: TRBD2 (5 bases). Germline lookup yields CDR1 SGHAT and CDR2 FQNNGV. The CDR3 is 14 amino acids. This CDR3 is CASSLVASKYEQYF. The DNA of the CDR3 is TGTGCCAGTAGCTTAGTTGCTAGCAAATACGAGCAGTACTTC.